Listed here are 32 T cell receptor beta chains from one sample, sequenced in a study of T cell repertoires in breast cancer. Primers covering all TCR V genes were used in emulsion RT-PCR on CD8+ T cells. Unpaired genes were suppressed by blocking oligonucleotides during a second nested PCR. TCRdb re-derived calls from the emulsion pairing reads in MiXCR, one entry per CDR3 protein. The sample holds about 40,000 distinct CDR3 sequences, 45% seen once. Material: CD8+ T cells. These receptor sequences come from a pool of human donors with breast cancer or a healthy control (not recorded which).

As for this clonotype: Its ends do not fully match the called genes, so a read error is possible. The rearrangement uses TRBV7-6 and TRBJ2-7; maybe TRBD2 (6 bases). CDR1 and CDR2 from the germline V gene are SGHVS and FNYEAQ. The CDR3 is 14 residues long. The CDR3 DNA reads as TGTGCCAACAGCCGACTAGTCTCTTCCTACGAGCAGTACTTC. It specifies CANSRLVSSYEQYF.

This clonotype was counted only a few times. V gene TRBV20-1 combines with J gene TRBJ2-7, with D hard to call. The CDR3 has 14 residues. V lost 1 base to trimming and J lost 4 bases, with 14 bases between them. Germline CDR1 DFQATT, CDR2 SNEGSKA (reference sequence). This CDR3 is CSARGWARPYEQYF. CDR3 nucleotide sequence: TGCAGTGCTAGAGGCTGGGCCAGGCCTTACGAGCAGTACTTC.

To note about this clonotype: Being one base from a much bigger clone, this may be a read error. The chain carries TRBV9 and TRBJ2-1, with 9 bases lining up with TRBD2. The CDR3 consists of 16 residues. Germline V gene lookup returns CDR1 SGDLS and CDR2 YYNGEE. With V trimmed by 5 bases and J by 1 base, 7 bases remained unmatched. CDR3 loop: CASRGVAGASYNEQFF. The CDR3 nucleotides are TGTGCCAGCAGGGGCGTAGCGGGAGCATCCTACAATGAGCAGTTCTTC.

The count of this clonotype is one. The junction departs from the called germline gene at one end, perhaps through a read error. This rearrangement joins TRBV20-1 to TRBJ2-7, with a possible D match to TRBD1 (6 bases). This CDR3 comprises 14 residues. Germline V lookup: CDR1 DFQATT, CDR2 SNEGSKA (reference sequence). The DNA for the CDR3 is TGCAATGCTAGTCAGGGGCCAGAGACTGGGGAGCAGTACTTC. This gives the protein CNASQGPETGEQYF.

A word on this clonotype: A much larger clone lies one base from this, so it may be a read error. V and J are TRBV25-1 and TRBJ1-5; TRBD1 agrees at 7 bases. The V gene end was trimmed by 3 bases and the J gene end by 5 bases; junction bases not matched to a gene: 7. CDR1 is MGHDK, CDR2 SYGVNS, per germline. The CDR3 covers 15 residues. For the CDR3, the DNA is TGTGCCAGCAGTGATGAGCAGGGGGTTTATCAGCCCCAGCATTTT. It yields the protein CASSDEQGVYQPQHF.

This clonotype was observed a handful of times. This rearrangement joins TRBV7-8 to TRBJ2-7, with 11 positions matching TRBD1. CDR3 length: 13 residues. V dropped 8 bases and J dropped 2; count of bases not matched to a gene: 2. CDR1 and CDR2 (germline): SGHVS, FQNEAQ. The CDR3 bases are TGTGCCAGCGGACAGGGGGCTGCCTACGAGCAGTACTTC. It yields the protein CASGQGAAYEQYF.

The chain uses TRBV13 and TRBJ2-1, with a tentative D call TRBD2 (6 bases). The CDR3 is made up of 15 amino acids. V lost 6 bases and J lost 6, with 18 bases in between. CDR1 and CDR2 (germline): PRHDT, FYEKMQ (reference sequence). The DNA for the CDR3 is TGTGCCAGCAGATGGGGGGTTAGTAGTTCCAATGAGCAGTTCTTC. Amino acid sequence: CASRWGVSSSNEQFF.

This chain connects TRBV7-9 to TRBJ2-3; TRBD2 matches at 9 bases. With 8 bases clipped from V and 7 bases from J, the junction kept 10 bases outside the gene matches. Germline V gene lookup returns CDR1 SEHNR and CDR2 FQNEAQ (reference sequence). The CDR3 sequence is 14 residues long. CDR3: CASLAGGSANTQYF. The CDR3 region has the DNA TGTGCCAGCCTGGCGGGGGGGAGCGCAAATACGCAGTATTTT.

The chain carries TRBV2 and TRBJ2-7; D gene ambiguous. Trimming removed 8 bases from V and 2 bases from J, with 10 bases in between. The CDR3 length is 12 residues. Germline CDR1 and CDR2: SNHLY and FYNNEI. The CDR3 protein is CASVLTPYEQYF. CDR3 nucleotide sequence: TGTGCCAGCGTCCTTACCCCCTACGAGCAGTACTTC.

The chain employs TRBV28 and TRBJ2-2; D uncertain. With 6 bases removed from V and 4 bases from J, the gap between germline ends came to 9 bases. This CDR3 comprises 13 residues. CDR1 and CDR2 from the germline V gene are MDHEN and SYDVKM. The DNA for the CDR3 is TGTGCCAGCAGGTGGGGATTCACCGGGGAGCTGTTTTTT. It specifies CASRWGFTGELFF.

This clonotype has just a few counts. This chain joins TRBV20-1 and TRBJ1-2, with D possibly TRBD1 on 5 matching bases. CDR1 is DFQATT and CDR2 is SNEGSKA in the germline V gene (reference sequence). V was cut by 2 bases and J by 6 bases, with 22 bases left in between. The CDR3 spans 16 residues. In nucleotides, the CDR3 is TGCAGTGCTAGACCGCATCCGGGGGGAAGTCTAGATGGCTACACCTTC. It translates to CSARPHPGGSLDGYTF.

The chain couples TRBV2 to TRBJ2-2, with 12 bases lining up with TRBD1. Germline assignment: CDR1 SNHLY and CDR2 FYNNEI. V shed 10 bases, J shed 8 bases, and the junction held 8 bases outside the gene matches. The CDR3 contains 14 residues. CDR3 sequence: CATGGTGGKGELFF. CDR3 DNA sequence: TGTGCCACCGGGGGGACAGGGGGCAAAGGGGAGCTGTTTTTT.

The chain carries TRBV2 and TRBJ2-5; either TRBD1 or TRBD2 may fit D (5 bases each). V was shortened by 8 bases and J by 1 base, with 11 bases between the two germline ends. This CDR3 has 13 amino acids. Germline loops: CDR1 SNHLY, CDR2 FYNNEI. CDR3 DNA: TGTGCCAGCGGACCAGGGACCCAAGAGACCCAGTACTTC. Translation: CASGPGTQETQYF.

J is TRBJ2-1 and V is TRBV24-1; D is undetermined. V was trimmed by 2 bases and J by 4 bases, leaving 5 bases between them. The CDR3 sequence is 13 residues long. Germline V gene lookup returns CDR1 KGHDR and CDR2 SFDVKD. CDR3: CATSDSAYNEQFF. The CDR3 DNA reads TGTGCCACCAGTGATTCCGCTTACAATGAGCAGTTCTTC.

This clonotype was recorded at least ten times. This CDR3 reads CASSLIRWGTEAFF. In nucleotides, the CDR3 is TGTGCCAGCAGTTTAATTCGGTGGGGCACTGAAGCTTTCTTT. The V call is TRBV28, the J call TRBJ1-1; no firm D call. This CDR3 region has 14 residues. With 2 bases removed from V and 4 bases from J, the gap between germline ends came to 11 bases. Germline V gene lookup returns CDR1 MDHEN and CDR2 SYDVKM.

The chain couples TRBV2 to TRBJ1-2; the match to TRBD1 covers 7 bases. The junction had 11 bases not matched to a gene; V was cut back by 6 bases and J by 10 bases. The CDR3 runs to 13 residues. Germline loops: CDR1 SNHLY, CDR2 FYNNEI. CDR3 in amino acids: CASSDREMPVYTF. The CDR3 region has the DNA TGTGCCAGCAGCGACAGGGAGATGCCTGTCTACACCTTC.

The rearrangement joins TRBV7-8 to TRBJ2-7, with 8 bases identical to TRBD1. The CDR3 loop spans 13 amino acids. Germline values: CDR1 SGHVS, CDR2 FQNEAQ. The junction had 4 bases not matched to a gene; V was cut back by 3 bases and J by 6 bases. CDR3 in amino acids: CASSFHDRGEQYF. DNA for the CDR3: TGTGCCAGCAGCTTCCATGACAGGGGCGAGCAGTACTTC.

This chain links TRBV20-1 with TRBJ1-1, with 8 bases fitting TRBD1. V was pared by 6 bases and J by 3 bases, with 6 bases of the junction left unmatched. CDR1 and CDR2 from the germline V gene are DFQATT and SNEGSKA (reference sequence). The CDR3 runs 13 residues. The CDR3 sequence: CSASRGRYTEAFF. In DNA form, the CDR3 reads TGCAGTGCGAGCAGGGGGCGGTACACTGAAGCTTTCTTT.

The CDR3 loop reads CASSQAVHEQYF. CDR3 in DNA: TGTGCCAGCAGCCAGGCCGTCCACGAGCAGTACTTC. The V and J genes are TRBV3-1 and TRBJ2-7; D is uncertain. The germline V gene encodes CDR1 LGHDT and CDR2 YNNKEL (reference sequence). Trimming pared 3 bases from V and 5 bases from J, leaving 8 bases between. The length of the CDR3 is 12 residues.

With respect to this clonotype: A read error is possible here, since a much larger clone lies one base away. The chain uses TRBV20-1 and TRBJ1-1; 9 bases are a match to TRBD1. CDR1 is DFQATT, CDR2 SNEGSKA, per germline (reference sequence). This CDR3 region has 13 residues. The CDR3, as DNA: TGCAGTGCGACAGGGGGATTAGGTACTGAAGCTTCCTTT. Amino acids: CSATGGLGTEASF.

The CDR3 DNA is TGTGCCAGTAGTATAGGACGACAGATGCCGAACACTGAAGCTTTCTTT. Translating gives CASSIGRQMPNTEAFF. V usage is TRBV19 and J usage is TRBJ1-1; D might be TRBD1 (5 bases). This CDR3 region has 16 residues. V was pared by 1 base and J by 1 base, with 13 bases between. Germline CDR1 LNHDA, CDR2 SQIVND (reference sequence). Full variable domain (rest looked up from reference TRBV19 and TRBJ1-1): DGGITQSPKYLFRKEGQNVTLSCEQNLNHDAMYWYRQDPGQGLRLIYYSQIVNDFQKGDIAEGYSVSREKKESFPLTVTSAQKNPTAFYLCASSIGRQMPNTEAFFGQGTRLTVV.

The J gene is TRBJ2-5, the V gene TRBV5-4; tentative D call: TRBD1 (6 bases). The CDR3 sequence is 14 residues long. V dropped 5 bases and J dropped 4 bases, with 15 bases sitting between them. The germline V gene encodes CDR1 SGHNT and CDR2 YYREEE (reference sequence). This chain's CDR3 is CASRQAQGSETQYF. For the CDR3, the DNA is TGTGCCAGCAGGCAGGCACAGGGTTCAGAGACCCAGTACTTC.

This clonotype was counted only a few times. Written as DNA, the CDR3 is TGTGCCAGCAGTGAATTACAGGGGGCTGGAGGAGAGACCCAGTACTTC. It specifies CASSELQGAGGETQYF. The chain has TRBV6-1 and TRBJ2-5; 9 bases agree with TRBD1. Unmatched junction bases numbered 8, after V lost 2 bases and J lost 4 bases. The germline V gene encodes CDR1 MNHNS and CDR2 SASEGT. The CDR3 is made up of 16 amino acids.

This clonotype was picked up many times. The J gene is TRBJ1-1, the V gene TRBV7-2; D unclear. Trimming removed 2 bases at V and 6 bases at J, with 16 bases between. This CDR3 region has 15 residues. Germline V gene lookup returns CDR1 SGHTA and CDR2 FQGNSA. CDR3 in amino acids: CASSLSHLSGAEAFF. CDR3 nucleotide sequence: TGTGCCAGCAGCTTATCACACCTATCCGGCGCTGAAGCTTTCTTT.

Concerning this clonotype: One end of the junction does not line up with germline, which may come from a read error. This chain connects TRBV19 to TRBJ2-1, with TRBD1 as a possible D gene (5 bases). The CDR3 is made up of 12 amino acids. The germline CDR1 and CDR2 sequences are LNHDA and SQIVND (reference sequence). The CDR3 protein is CASSIAGIEQFF. DNA for the CDR3: TGTGCCAGTAGTATAGCAGGGATCGAGCAATTCTTC.

The chain recombines TRBV3-1 with TRBJ2-3, with 9 nucleotides matching TRBD2. This CDR3 is 12 amino acids long. Germline V lookup: CDR1 LGHDT, CDR2 YNNKEL (reference sequence). Germline trimming cut 4 bases from V and 14 bases from J; bases unmatched to any gene: 7. The CDR3 here is CASSLLAGAMYF. The CDR3 coding sequence is TGTGCCAGCAGCCTATTAGCGGGGGCCATGTATTTT.

The chain recombines TRBV25-1 with TRBJ2-7, with unresolved D. The germline CDR1 and CDR2 sequences are MGHDK and SYGVNS. V lost 1 base and J 2 bases, leaving 3 bases between the germline ends. The CDR3 covers 12 residues. In DNA form, the CDR3 reads TGTGCCAGCAGTGAATCCCCCTACGAGCAGTACTTC. This gives the protein CASSESPYEQYF.

CDR3 nucleotide sequence: TGTGCCTCCCGGGACAGGCGATTTTATAGCAATCAGCCCCAGCATTTT. This encodes CASRDRRFYSNQPQHF. V usage is TRBV6-1 and J usage is TRBJ1-5; 8 bases agree with TRBD1. Trimming at V came to 11 bases and at J to 0 bases, leaving 12 bases not matched to a gene. The CDR3 spans 16 residues. CDR1 MNHNS and CDR2 SASEGT come from the germline V gene.

This chain links TRBV3-1 with TRBJ1-2; maybe TRBD1 (6 bases). Germline values: CDR1 LGHDT, CDR2 YNNKEL (reference sequence). V lost 4 bases to trimming and J lost 9 bases, with 15 bases between them. This CDR3 is 13 amino acids long. Here the CDR3 DNA reads TGTGCCAGCAGCCTTAATCAGGGGATTCGCTACACCTTC. It specifies CASSLNQGIRYTF.

This clonotype was seen a few times. J is TRBJ1-2 and V is TRBV20-1; D is unresolved. The germline V and J ends were trimmed by 6 bases and 6 bases, with 11 bases remaining between them. The CDR3 totals 11 residues. Germline assignment: CDR1 DFQATT and CDR2 SNEGSKA (reference sequence). Here the CDR3 DNA reads TGCAGTGCGGGGTTCCTCCATGGCTACACCTTC. It translates to CSAGFLHGYTF.

The rearrangement uses TRBV14 and TRBJ1-2; D gene unclear. Germline CDR1 SGHDN, CDR2 FVKESK. The CDR3 length is 17 residues. Trimming removed 1 base at V and 2 bases at J, with 17 bases between. The CDR3 DNA reads TGTGCCAGCAGCCAAGGGACGGCCGCCGGTCGAAACTATGGCTACACCTTC. This translates into CASSQGTAAGRNYGYTF. Full variable domain (outside the CDR3, taken from reference TRBV14 and TRBJ1-2): EAGVTQFPSHSVIEKGQTVTLRCDPISGHDNLYWYRRVMGKEIKFLLHFVKESKQDESGMPNNRFLAERTGGTYSTLKVQPAELEDSGVYFCASSQGTAAGRNYGYTFGSGTRLTVV.

A few counts support this clonotype. V and J are TRBV4-1 and TRBJ2-7, with TRBD1 identical over 10 bases. The CDR3 spans 17 residues. Per the germline V gene, CDR1 is MGHRA and CDR2 is YSYEKL. J was trimmed by 4 bases and V by 3 bases; bases with no gene match: 12. In DNA, the CDR3 is TGCGCCAGCAGCCAGGGGACACCGGGACAGGGGACGTACGAGCAGTACTTC. This gives the protein CASSQGTPGQGTYEQYF.